This T cell receptor beta chain derives from a study of CD4+ T cells in melanoma. The CDR3 runs 12 residues. V was trimmed by 2 bases and J by 4 bases, leaving 5 bases between them. Germline lookup yields CDR1 SNHLY and CDR2 FYNNEI. The table lists this clone with a few counts. Only in-frame clones appear in the TCRdb table, and some are missing; sequencing was by immunoSEQ multiplex PCR. The sample records 20,000 to 25,000 clones, roughly 87% being singletons. Sequenced sample: cells from a culture (not recorded whether cultured in vitro). The chain couples TRBV2 to TRBJ2-5; no reliable D call. The clonotype originates from a human donor with melanoma. CDR3 sequence reads: CASSEFRETQYF. DNA of the CDR3: TGTGCCAGCAGTGAATTTCGAGAGACCCAGTACTTC.